This T cell receptor (beta chain) emerged from a study of regulatory T cells in long-lasting Graves disease. Study details: Graves' patients who were just diagnosed had used antithyroid drugs for under 3 months. Study-level points and caveats: The TCR repertoire of persistent Graves' patients was less diverse than that of newly diagnosed ones.

Germline V gene lookup returns CDR1 LNHDA and CDR2 SQIVND (reference sequence). The CDR3 has 13 residues. The V end lost 7 bases, the J end lost 0 bases, and 9 bases lay between the germline ends. About this clonotype itself: No antigen is known for it.

Specified time point: newly diagnosed GD, antithyroid drugs for less than 3 months. PBMC RNA served as the TCR library source. CDR3-region Arm-PCR and iRepertoire HTBI primers produced the TCR beta libraries. From the multiplex PCR reads, TCRdb called clonotypes with MiXCR, one entry per CDR3 protein. The data show about 430,000 distinct CDR3 sequences, 14% to 15% seen once. This sample also appeared in a second study, on T cells in Graves' hyperthyroidism and ophthalmopathy. From that second work: Each diagnosis drew on symptoms, thyroxine, TRAb, thyroid ultrasound and orbital computed tomography findings.

The chain links TRBV19 to TRBJ2-5, with D perhaps TRBD1 (6 bases). The sample here was peripheral blood mononuclear cells (PBMCs), taken at new diagnosis, from a patient treated with antithyroid drugs. The receptor was derived from a woman in her thirties or forties with Graves disease. The CDR3, as DNA: TGTGCCAGTAATACAGGGAACCAAGAGACCCAGTACTTC. Its translation is CASNTGNQETQYF.